This is a list of T cell receptor beta chains from one sample in a study of sequential checkpoint blockade in melanoma. Produced via immunoSEQ multiplex PCR; TCRdb's table is partial and in-frame only. This table has 35,000 to 45,000 clones, approximately 91% appearing once. The sample consisted of CD8+ T cells sorted from blood (inferred from file names), taken from a patient given nivolumab and ipilimumab in sequence. The receptors come from a human donor with melanoma. The CDR3 runs from the conserved cysteine through the conserved F or W. D genes are given only for firm matches. Rows may omit the clone size; those that give it use once, few, many or a size class.

-	-	TRBV15	TRBJ1-2	CATGSNRAAFGYTF	TGTGCCACCGGCAGTAACAGGGCGGCTTTTGGCTACACCTTC
TRBD2	few	TRBV19	TRBJ2-7	CASSSAGGPYEQYF	TGTGCCAGTAGTTCGGCGGGAGGGCCCTACGAGCAGTACTTC
-	-	TRBV9	TRBJ1-3	CASSNLQGPSGNTIYF	TGTGCCAGCAGCAACCTACAGGGACCCTCTGGAAACACCATATATTTT
-	-	TRBV9	TRBJ1-6	CASSRQAASYNSPLHF	TGTGCCAGCAGCAGACAGGCCGCAAGCTATAATTCACCCCTCCACTTT
TRBD1	-	TRBV12-5	TRBJ2-1	CASGLPGTGYRNEQFF	TGTGCTAGTGGTTTGCCCGGGACAGGGTATCGCAATGAGCAGTTCTTC
TRBD1	few	TRBV27	TRBJ1-1	CASSFGRGSEAFF	TGTGCCAGCAGTTTTGGCAGGGGGTCTGAAGCTTTCTTT
-	once	TRBV5-6	TRBJ2-1	CASSLGTAHEQFF	TGTGCCAGCAGCTTGGGCACAGCTCATGAGCAGTTCTTC
-	-	TRBV4-2	TRBJ2-1	CASGEGGNEQFF	TGTGCCAGCGGCGAAGGAGGGAATGAGCAGTTCTTC
-	-	TRBV12-1	TRBJ2-3	CASSSTGCEADTQYF	TGTGCCAGCAGCTCGACAGGGTGTGAGGCAGATACGCAGTATTTT
TRBD1	-	TRBV27	TRBJ2-2	CASGYVQGAGELFF	TGTGCCAGCGGTTACGTCCAGGGGGCCGGGGAGCTGTTTTTT
TRBD1	-	TRBV5-4	TRBJ1-1	CASSGTGKNTEAFF	TGTGCCAGCAGCGGGACAGGGAAGAACACTGAAGCTTTCTTT
TRBD2	-	TRBV4-1	TRBJ2-7	CASSQGLATEQYF	TGCGCCAGCAGCCAAGGACTAGCAACCGAGCAGTACTTC
-	-	TRBV4-1	TRBJ2-2	CASSQDPLNTGELFF	TGCGCCAGCAGCCAAGATCCTCTGAACACCGGGGAGCTGTTTTTT
-	-	TRBV14	TRBJ2-2	CASSPILNTGELFF	TGTGCCAGCAGCCCTATATTGAACACCGGGGAGCTGTTTTTT
TRBD1	-	TRBV7-9	TRBJ1-1	CASSRDRGLNTEAFF	TGTGCCAGCAGCCGGGACAGGGGGTTGAACACTGAAGCTTTCTTT
-	-	TRBV5-4	TRBJ2-3	CASSFSPDTQYF	TGTGCCAGCAGCTTCTCCCCAGATACGCAGTATTTT
-	-	TRBV5-8	TRBJ1-1	CASSLTGRVAEAFF	TGTGCCAGCAGCTTGACGGGCAGGGTGGCTGAAGCTTTCTTT
TRBD2	-	TRBV29-1	TRBJ2-1	CSAFSGSGYNEQFF	TGCAGCGCCTTTAGCGGGAGTGGGTACAATGAGCAGTTCTTC
TRBD2	-	TRBV29-1	TRBJ2-7	CSVQTSGSSYEQYF	TGCAGCGTCCAGACTAGCGGGAGCTCCTACGAGCAGTACTTC
TRBD2	-	TRBV28	TRBJ2-5	CASSLLAGKETQYF	TGTGCCAGCAGTTTGCTAGCGGGAAAAGAGACCCAGTACTTC
TRBD2	-	TRBV27	TRBJ2-1	CASSLIAGPYNEQFF	TGTGCCAGCAGTTTAATAGCGGGACCCTACAATGAGCAGTTCTTC
-	-	TRBV10-3	TRBJ2-7	CAISETAYEQYF	TGTGCCATCAGTGAGACAGCCTACGAGCAGTACTTC
-	-	TRBV5-4	TRBJ2-5	CASSLLSETQYF	TGTGCCAGCAGCTTGCTATCCGAGACCCAGTACTTC
-	few	TRBV10-1	TRBJ2-7	CASSEDRVFYEQYF	TGCGCCAGCAGTGAGGATCGGGTTTTCTACGAGCAGTACTTC
-	few	TRBV5-1	TRBJ2-1	CASSLSRNGYNEQFF	TGCGCCAGCAGCTTGTCTAGAAACGGGTACAATGAGCAGTTCTTC
-	few	TRBV4-3	TRBJ2-1	CASSPDVSGELGEQFF	TGCGCCAGCAGCCCGGACGTGAGCGGAGAACTGGGTGAGCAGTTCTTC